This T cell receptor beta chain originates from a study of cytomegalovirus exposure and HLA in healthy donors (dated by TCRdb to between 2016 and 2019). For the wider study: An earlier analysis of approximately 600 of the donors reported 250 to 300 Gb of sequence data and 117 million unique TCR beta sequences from some 180 million T cells. In addition to the first cohort of roughly 700 subjects, a separate validation cohort of 120 different subjects was used. An earlier analysis of approximately 580 of the donors used high-throughput TCR beta sequencing to judge whether each TCR beta V gene segment behaved as functional or pseudogenic. Class I and class II HLA loci were covered by the typing at four-digit resolution. Among the approximately 400 genotyped donors, about 83% belonged to the genetic ancestry cluster associated with self-reported Caucasian donors. The number of typed donors differed by locus: about 620-640 for A, B, C, DRB1 and DQB1; some 500 for DQA1; 600 to 610 for DPA1; and some 470 for DPB1. The study was designed to test whether signatures of past pathogen exposure could be identified by cataloging public T cell receptors. Across 398 genotyped donors of the cohort, an average of approximately 240,000 unique TCR beta nucleotide sequences per donor were sequenced, and roughly 20% of those sequences were non-productive. A later genetic analysis took genome-wide SNP genotypes for about three fifths of the 666 donors and used that subset as a discovery cohort. Donor age, sex, ethnicity and CMV serostatus were compiled together with the repertoire data. The study profiled the T cell repertoires of 666 subjects by immunosequencing and related them to cytomegalovirus serostatus. About 310 gigabases of sequencing data and 78 million or so unique TCR sequences were included in an early release covering around 600 HLA-typed donors. A later analysis re-analyzed previously published TCR beta repertoires from hundreds of donors and added high-resolution HLA genotyping to study TCR occurrence patterns. Roughly 5 DR-DQ haplotypes were handled as single units for association and clustering because linkage in the cohort was strong. All discovery cohort repertoires had been generated using a single sequencing platform. The later analysis used no new phenotypic data to find candidate immune exposures, relying instead on TCR beta sequences and their occurrence across donors. To predict cytomegalovirus infection status, the study brought together high-throughput TCR immunosequencing, statistical association of individual TCRs with disease status, and machine learning. Results and caveats for the whole study, not just this receptor: For the cohort, immune exposure information was limited to CMV serostatus. Sequencing depth was assumed to be roughly uniform across donors in the presence/absence analyses, though that assumption may not hold. A further reported finding was that TCR beta sequences accurately predicted the HLA-A and HLA-B alleles for most subjects in the first cohort. An association between a missense DCLRE1C variant and V-gene and J-gene trimming of TCR beta chains was found in a later genetic analysis and replicated in an independent cohort. Several of the top co-occurrence clusters appeared to be linked to parvovirus B19, influenza, CMV and Epstein-Barr virus, according to a later analysis. It was suggested by the authors that the approach could potentially be generalized to other disease states and immunological phenotypes. Because counts were too low, seventeen rarely observed V segments, including chromosome 9 orphons, were excluded from the earlier analysis of 587 of the donors. When HLA alleles, especially DR and DQ, strongly co-occurred, TCR associations were difficult to assign to individual alleles. Three of the identified cytomegalovirus-associated TCR beta chains were confirmed in vitro to be specific for cytomegalovirus antigens. Across donors, most TCR sequences were observed very rarely, whereas some public TCRs were present in many individuals. A total of 150 or so TCR beta chains were listed by the study as associated with cytomegalovirus. At a false discovery rate of 0.05, a later analysis linked roughly 17,000 TCR beta sequences to specific HLA alleles. Compared with the roughly 710-donor mean, donors in an Asian-associated ancestry cluster had fewer N-insertions in productive TCRs, according to a later genetic analysis. The classifier was reported to diagnose cytomegalovirus status with high specificity and sensitivity in both the original and validation cohorts. The 87-base-pair reads could not distinguish some IMGT-functional V segments, including TRBV6-2 and TRBV6-3, so those segments were excluded. Because some donors lacked HLA typing at each locus, the association tests relied only on the typed subset. Correlated functional status among segregating V segments might reflect linkage disequilibrium, but an unknown experimental factor could not be ruled out. In a later analysis, most CMV-associated TCR beta chains were found to appear HLA-restricted, with HLA associations seemingly driven largely by CMV exposure. An earlier analysis of some 590 of the donors showed that most TCR beta V segments appeared in productive rearrangements either about 90% or about 30% of the time, which broadly matched IMGT annotations. In a later analysis, HLA-associated TCR beta chains showed more clonal expansion and lower generation probabilities than non-associated chains that were equally common. According to a later analysis, TCR association rates differed among HLA loci, with DRB1 alleles showing the most associated TCRs and HLA-C alleles showing the fewest. A group of highly shared sequence variants was considered likely to be a technical artifact of the sequencing pipeline. In this cohort, only TCR beta chains were sequenced, and detectable features were limited by the absence of alpha or paired-chain data.

Of note for this clone: Which antigen it targets is not known. One junction end disagrees with the germline gene, perhaps due to a read error.

The library was obtained by the immunoSEQ multiplex PCR assay. A mixture of 60 forward primers for TCR Vbeta segments and 13 reverse primers for TCR Jbeta segments was used in the multiplex PCR. Amplification of the CDR3 region of rearranged TCR beta genes was performed with a multiplex PCR assay on genomic DNA. The amplified TCR beta libraries were sequenced on the Illumina HiSeq System as 87-base-pair reads. In the original analysis: Across the roughly 670 repertoires, a later analysis counted some 81 million unique TCR beta chains, 9 million to 14 million of which were shared by at least two donors. To remove PCR and sequencing errors, raw reads were error-corrected and collapsed into unique sequences using a nearest-neighbor algorithm that merged closely related sequences. To assign V, D and J gene segments, CDR3 sequences were aligned to IMGT reference sequences. Each retained sequence needed at least a six-nucleotide match to both a V gene segment and a J gene segment. Rearrangements were called productive when the CDR3 lacked stop codons and stayed in frame with V and J; all others were non-productive. Following IMGT convention, CDR3 was defined as the stretch from the second conserved V-encoded cysteine up to the conserved J-encoded phenylalanine. Sequences without an unambiguous match to a single V gene segment were excluded from the earlier analysis of 450 to 750 of the donors. In an earlier analysis of approximately 590 of the donors, a V segment was called functional when productive rearrangements were above 56.7%, and segregating when the standard deviation between donors exceeded 5%. A statistical classification framework was built to diagnose cytomegalovirus status from the catalog of TCR beta chain sequences. In a later analysis, V and J genes were assigned by comparing TCR nucleotide sequences against IMGT/GENE-DB human TR gene sequences. Using the TCRdist pipeline, a later analysis assigned CDR3 sequences along with most-parsimonious VDJ recombination scenarios. In a later analysis, each TCR beta chain was defined by its CDR3 amino acid sequence together with its V-gene family, and reads lacking a unique V-gene family were excluded. A later analysis removed 550 to 700 highly shared, low-generation-probability nucleotide sequences to deal with suspected cross-contamination and a sequencing artifact. In a later analysis, a clonal expansion index was calculated for each public chain from normalized within-repertoire ranks of inferred template counts. In a later analysis, generation probabilities were computed using a VDJ recombination model fitted to out-of-frame rearrangements, and the results were checked against IGoR. In a later analysis, TCR-TCR, TCR-HLA and TCR-CMV co-occurrence was scored with hypergeometric tests, and a repertoire-size bias correction was applied to TCR pairs. A later analysis estimated false discovery rates by permuting HLA or CMV assignments 20 times. In a later analysis, co-occurring TCRs were grouped using DBSCAN, with TCRdist sequence similarity added in when clustering inside HLA-allele-positive subsets. Repertoires with fewer than 30,000 or more than 120,000 public chains, plus five repertoires with anomalous nucleotide sharing, were excluded from co-occurrence clustering. Sourced from immuneACCESS, this table was stored by TCRdb with only in-frame sequences that have V and J called. A share of the clones is absent; for the studies checked, an unresolved V gene accounts for under half, and the remainder has no known explanation. D and trimming were read from the DNA, whereas the V and J calls and clone size are those reported in that table. This sample comprises approximately 190,000 clones, approximately 79% of them detected only once. The ten most abundant clones make up roughly 6.3% of the sample.

Inclusive of the bounding cysteine and phenylalanine, the CDR3 is 15 residues long. Only the CDR3 DNA is retained, 45 bases long and in frame from the first base. Via the germline V gene (reference sequence), CDR1 is SEHNR and CDR2 FQNEAQ. In total, roughly 670 healthy bone marrow donors made up the cohort. At the time of sampling, all cohort members were nominally healthy, though unrecorded immune exposures were likely present. The donor was CMV seropositive and belonged to the group of 250 to 300 seropositive cohort members. Every donor gave a peripheral blood sample, and the peripheral blood mononuclear cells from that sample were used for TCR beta sequencing. Genomic DNA was extracted from the blood cell samples with the Qiagen DNeasy Blood Extraction Kit.

The chain uses TRBV7-9 and TRBJ2-7, with 8 bases matching TRBD2. Sequenced input: PBMCs. The source of this sequence is a man in his forties in good health and CMV-seropositive. The CDR3 has the sequence CSSSPFGAGALLQYF. The nucleotides are TGTTCCAGCAGCCCGTTCGGAGCGGGGGCCCTATTGCAGTACTTC.